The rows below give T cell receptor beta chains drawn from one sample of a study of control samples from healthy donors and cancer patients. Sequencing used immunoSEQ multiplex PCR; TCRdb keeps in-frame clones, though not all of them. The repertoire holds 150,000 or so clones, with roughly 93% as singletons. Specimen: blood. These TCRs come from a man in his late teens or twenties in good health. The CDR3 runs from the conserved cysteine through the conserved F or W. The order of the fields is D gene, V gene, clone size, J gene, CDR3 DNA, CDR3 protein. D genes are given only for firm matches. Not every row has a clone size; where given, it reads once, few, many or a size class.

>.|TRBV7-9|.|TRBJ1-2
TGTGCCAGCAGCTTCCCCGGCACGGTTAACTATGGCTACACCTTC
CASSFPGTVNYGYTF
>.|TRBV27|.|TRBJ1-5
TGTGCCAGCAAGTCCGCCAGTCAAGGGCCCCAGCATTTT
CASKSASQGPQHF
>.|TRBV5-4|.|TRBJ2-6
TGTGCCAGCAGCTTAACCTGGGGGTCCGAATCTGGGGCCAACGTCCTGACTTTC
CASSLTWGSESGANVLTF
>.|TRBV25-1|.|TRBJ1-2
TGTGCCAGCAGTGAAGCCACGCGGCCTTACTATGGCTACACCTTC
CASSEATRPYYGYTF
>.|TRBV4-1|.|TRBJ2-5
TGCGCCAGCAGCCCACTCACTCGGGCTCAAGAGACCCAGTACTTC
CASSPLTRAQETQYF
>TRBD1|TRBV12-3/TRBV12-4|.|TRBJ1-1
TGTGCCAGCACCAGTACAGGGGGCACTGAAGCTTTCTTT
CASTSTGGTEAFF
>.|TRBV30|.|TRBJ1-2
TGTGCCTGGAGTGGTGGGACGTGGGGCTACACCTTC
CAWSGGTWGYTF
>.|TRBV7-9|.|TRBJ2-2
TGTGCCACCGGGTTAGCGCTAAACACCGGGGAGCTGTTTTTT
CATGLALNTGELFF
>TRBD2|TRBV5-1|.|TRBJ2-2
TGCGCCAGCAGCTTTCGGACTAGCGGGAGTCCCGGGGAGCTGTTTTTT
CASSFRTSGSPGELFF
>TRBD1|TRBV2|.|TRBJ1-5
TGTGCCAGCGGCGGGACAGGGGGCAATCAGCCCCAGCATTTT
CASGGTGGNQPQHF
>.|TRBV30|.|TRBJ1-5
TGTGCCTGGAATCTAGCAGGCGGTAATCAGCCCCAGCATTTT
CAWNLAGGNQPQHF
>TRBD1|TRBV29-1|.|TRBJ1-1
TGCAGCGTTCCCCCGACAGGGGTTAACACTGAAGCTTTCTTT
CSVPPTGVNTEAFF
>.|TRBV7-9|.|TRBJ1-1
TGTGCCAGCAGCACTTCGAGGGGAATGAACACTGAAGCTTTCTTT
CASSTSRGMNTEAFF
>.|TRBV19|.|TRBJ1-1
TGTGCCAGTAGTAAACTCCCGGCTTCGAACACTGAAGCTTTCTTT
CASSKLPASNTEAFF
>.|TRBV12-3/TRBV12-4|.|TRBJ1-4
TGTGCCAGCAGTTTACGGGGGTACCTTGAACTGTTTTTT
CASSLRGYLELFF
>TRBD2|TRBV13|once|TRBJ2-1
TGTGCCAGCAGCTTATTTCAGGGCGGGAGGGCCCTCAATGAGCAGTTCTTC
CASSLFQGGRALNEQFF
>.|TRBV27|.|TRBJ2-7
TGTGCCAGCAGTGCGGGACAGACCTACGAGCAGTACTTC
CASSAGQTYEQYF
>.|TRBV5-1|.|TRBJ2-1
TGCGCCAGTGGCCCTAATGGAGCCAATGAGCAGTTCTTC
CASGPNGANEQFF
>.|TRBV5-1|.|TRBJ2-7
TGCGCCAGCAGCTGGGGAGATAGCGGAACCTACGAGCAGTACTTC
CASSWGDSGTYEQYF
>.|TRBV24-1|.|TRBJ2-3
TGTGCCACCAGTGACCCTCGGCGGGACGGCACAGATACGCAGTATTTT
CATSDPRRDGTDTQYF
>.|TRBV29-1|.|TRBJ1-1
TGCAGCGCTGACCGCCTGGGTTGGACTGAAGCTTTCTTT
CSADRLGWTEAFF
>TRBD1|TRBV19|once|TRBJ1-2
TGTGCCAGTAGACCCTCGGACAGGATTAACGTGGGTGGCTACACCTTC
CASRPSDRINVGGYTF
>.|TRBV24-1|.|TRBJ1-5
TGTGCCACCAGTGACTCGAGCAATCAGCCCCAGCATTTT
CATSDSSNQPQHF
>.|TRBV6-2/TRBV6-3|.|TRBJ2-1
TGTGCCAGCAGTTCCCGGCGTAGCTCCTACAATGAGCAGTTCTTC
CASSSRRSSYNEQFF
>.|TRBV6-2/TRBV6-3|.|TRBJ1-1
TGTGCCAGCAGTTCCGATGGGACTGAAGCTTTCTTT
CASSSDGTEAFF
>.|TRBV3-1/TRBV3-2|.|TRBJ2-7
TGTGCCAGCAGCCCGGCGGGGGCCTATTACGAGCAGTACTTC
CASSPAGAYYEQYF
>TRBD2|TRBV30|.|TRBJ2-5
TGTGCCTGGAGTGAGGTAGCGGGATGGAAGACCCAGTACTTC
CAWSEVAGWKTQYF
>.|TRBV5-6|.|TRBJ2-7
TGTGCCAGCAGCTTGGTCCTCCAGGCAGCAAGCTCCTACGAGCAGTACTTC
CASSLVLQAASSYEQYF
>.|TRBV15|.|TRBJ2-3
TGTGCCACCAGCAGAGATAATCACGGAGATACGCAGTATTTT
CATSRDNHGDTQYF
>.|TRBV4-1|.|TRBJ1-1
TGCGCCAGCAGCCAAGCTGGGAGTAACACTGAAGCTTTCTTT
CASSQAGSNTEAFF
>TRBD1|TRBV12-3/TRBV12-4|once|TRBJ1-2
TGTGCCAGCAGTTTCGCAGGGGGTTATGGCTACACCTTC
CASSFAGGYGYTF
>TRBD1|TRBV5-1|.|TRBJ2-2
TGCGCCAGCAGCACAACCGGGACAGGGAACACCGGGGAGCTGTTTTTT
CASSTTGTGNTGELFF
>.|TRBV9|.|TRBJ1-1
TGTGCCAGCAGCGTAAATCCGGGGCAGGGTATAGAAGCTTTCTTT
CASSVNPGQGIEAFF
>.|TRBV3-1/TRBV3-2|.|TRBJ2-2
TGTGCCAGCAGCCAGCAGGGCCTCGGGGAGCTGTTTTTT
CASSQQGLGELFF
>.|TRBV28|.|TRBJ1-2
TGTGCCGTTGAAAACCCCGGGACGGTGGGTGGCTACACCTTC
CAVENPGTVGGYTF
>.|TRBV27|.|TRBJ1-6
TGTGCCAGCAGTACCGATGGGGGGGTAGGTTCACCCCTCCACTTT
CASSTDGGVGSPLHF
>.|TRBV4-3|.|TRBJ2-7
TGCGCCAGCAGCCAAGTTCAGGGGACCCACGAGCAGTACTTC
CASSQVQGTHEQYF
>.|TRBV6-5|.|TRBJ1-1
TGTGCCCTTCTCCGGCTTACTGAAGCTTTCTTT
CALLRLTEAFF
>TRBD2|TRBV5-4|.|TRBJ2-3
TGTGCCAGCAGCGAGGGACTAGCGGACACAGATACGCAGTATTTT
CASSEGLADTDTQYF
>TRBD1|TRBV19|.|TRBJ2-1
TGTGCCAGTAGTATAGATTGGGCTAACAGGGGGCGCGGTGAGCAGTTCTTC
CASSIDWANRGRGEQFF
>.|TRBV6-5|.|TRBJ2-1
TGTGCCAGCCAACCCACAGGATACAATGAGCAGTTCTTC
CASQPTGYNEQFF
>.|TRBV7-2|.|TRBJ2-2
TGTGCCAGCAGGCTAAGACTAACGAACACCGGGGAGCTGTTTTTT
CASRLRLTNTGELFF
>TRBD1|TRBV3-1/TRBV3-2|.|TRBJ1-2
TGTGCCAGCAGCCCTGGGACAGGGAACTATGGCTACACCTTC
CASSPGTGNYGYTF
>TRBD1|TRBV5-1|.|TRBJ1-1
TGCGCCAGCAGCTGGGGGACAGGCCGTTACACTGAAGCTTTCTTT
CASSWGTGRYTEAFF
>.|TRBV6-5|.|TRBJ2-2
TGTGCCAGCAAGAGCGGAGCGAACACCGGGGAGCTGTTTTTT
CASKSGANTGELFF
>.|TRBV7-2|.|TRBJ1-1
TGTGCCAGCAGCTTAGCGGAGCGTCGGACCCAAGCTTTCTTT
CASSLAERRTQAFF
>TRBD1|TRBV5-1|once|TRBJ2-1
TGCGCCAGCAGCCCCAAACTCCAGGGGGATGAGCAGTTCTTC
CASSPKLQGDEQFF
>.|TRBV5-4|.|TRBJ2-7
TGTGCCAGCAGCTTGGTTGGCAGCCCCTACGAGCAGTACTTC
CASSLVGSPYEQYF